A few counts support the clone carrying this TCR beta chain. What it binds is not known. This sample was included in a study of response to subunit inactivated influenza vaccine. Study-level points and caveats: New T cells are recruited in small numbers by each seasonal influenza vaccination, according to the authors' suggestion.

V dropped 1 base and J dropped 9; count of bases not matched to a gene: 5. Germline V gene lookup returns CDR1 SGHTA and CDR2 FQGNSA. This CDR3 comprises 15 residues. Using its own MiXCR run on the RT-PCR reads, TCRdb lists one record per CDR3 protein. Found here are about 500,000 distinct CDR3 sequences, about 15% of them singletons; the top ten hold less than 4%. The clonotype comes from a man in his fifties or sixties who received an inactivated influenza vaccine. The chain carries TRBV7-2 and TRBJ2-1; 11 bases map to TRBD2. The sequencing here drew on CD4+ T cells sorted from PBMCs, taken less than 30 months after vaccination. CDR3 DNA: TGTGCCAGCAGCTTAGGACTAGCGGGATTGAGTGAGCAGTTCTTC. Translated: CASSLGLAGLSEQFF.